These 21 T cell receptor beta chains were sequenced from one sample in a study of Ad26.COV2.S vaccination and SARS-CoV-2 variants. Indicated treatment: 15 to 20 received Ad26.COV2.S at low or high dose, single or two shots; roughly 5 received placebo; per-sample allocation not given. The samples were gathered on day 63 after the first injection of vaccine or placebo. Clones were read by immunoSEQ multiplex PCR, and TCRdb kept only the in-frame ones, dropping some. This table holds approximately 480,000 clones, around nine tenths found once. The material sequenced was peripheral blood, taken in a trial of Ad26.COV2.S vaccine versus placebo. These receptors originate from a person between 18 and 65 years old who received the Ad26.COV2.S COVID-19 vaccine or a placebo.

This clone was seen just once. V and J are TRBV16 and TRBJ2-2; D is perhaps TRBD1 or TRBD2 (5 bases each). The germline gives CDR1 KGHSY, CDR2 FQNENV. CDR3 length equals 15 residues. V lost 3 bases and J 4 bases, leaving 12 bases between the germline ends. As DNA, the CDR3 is TGTGCCAGCAGCCAGAGGGGTCCGGGCACCGGGGAGCTGTTTTTT. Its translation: CASSQRGPGTGELFF.

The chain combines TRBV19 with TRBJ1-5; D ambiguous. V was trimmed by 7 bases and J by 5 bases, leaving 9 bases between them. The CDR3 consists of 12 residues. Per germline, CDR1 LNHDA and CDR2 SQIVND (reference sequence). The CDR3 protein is CASKEIHQPQHF. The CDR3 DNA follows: TGTGCCAGTAAAGAGATCCATCAGCCCCAGCATTTT.

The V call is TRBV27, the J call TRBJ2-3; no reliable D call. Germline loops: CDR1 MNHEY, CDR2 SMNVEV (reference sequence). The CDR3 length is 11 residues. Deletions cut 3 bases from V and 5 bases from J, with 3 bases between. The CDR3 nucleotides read TGTGCCAGCAGTTTTGGAGATACGCAGTATTTT. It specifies CASSFGDTQYF.

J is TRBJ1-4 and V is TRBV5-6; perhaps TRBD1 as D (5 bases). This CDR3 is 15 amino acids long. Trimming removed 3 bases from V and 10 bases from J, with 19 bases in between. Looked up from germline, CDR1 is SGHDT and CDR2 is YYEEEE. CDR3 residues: CASSWNRGLGGKLFF. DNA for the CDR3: TGTGCCAGCAGCTGGAATCGGGGGTTAGGAGGAAAACTGTTTTTT.

The CDR3: CASSYRGGGETQYF. The DNA for the CDR3 is TGTGCCAGCAGCTACAGGGGAGGTGGGGAGACCCAGTACTTC. J is TRBJ2-5 and V is TRBV9, with D perhaps TRBD1 (7 bases). V was clipped by 4 bases and J by 5 bases, with 15 bases between them. There are 14 residues in the CDR3. Germline CDR1 reads SGDLS; CDR2 reads YYNGEE.

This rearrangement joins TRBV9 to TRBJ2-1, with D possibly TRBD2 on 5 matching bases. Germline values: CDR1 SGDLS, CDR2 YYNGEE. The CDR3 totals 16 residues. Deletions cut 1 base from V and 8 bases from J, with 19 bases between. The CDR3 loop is CASSVRVGSANYEQFF. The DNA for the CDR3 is TGTGCCAGCAGCGTAAGGGTAGGTAGCGCGAACTATGAGCAGTTCTTC.

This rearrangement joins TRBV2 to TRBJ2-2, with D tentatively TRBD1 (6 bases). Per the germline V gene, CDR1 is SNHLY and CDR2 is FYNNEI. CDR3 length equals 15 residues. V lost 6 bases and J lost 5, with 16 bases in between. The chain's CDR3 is CASRADRTITGELFF. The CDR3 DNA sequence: TGTGCCAGCAGAGCCGACAGGACCATTACCGGGGAGCTGTTTTTT.

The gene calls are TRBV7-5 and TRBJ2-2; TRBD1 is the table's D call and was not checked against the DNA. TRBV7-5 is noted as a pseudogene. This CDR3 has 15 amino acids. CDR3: CARRVQVCDTGELFF. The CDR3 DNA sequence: TGTGCCAGAAGGGTACAGGTTTGTGACACCGGGGAGCTGTTTTTT.

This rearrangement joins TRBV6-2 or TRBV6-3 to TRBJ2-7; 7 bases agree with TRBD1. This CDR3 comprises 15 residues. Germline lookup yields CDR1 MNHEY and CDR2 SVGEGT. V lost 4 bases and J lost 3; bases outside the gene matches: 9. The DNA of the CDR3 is TGTGCCAGCAGTTTCGCGACAGGGTTTCTCTACGAGCAGTACTTC. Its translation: CASSFATGFLYEQYF.

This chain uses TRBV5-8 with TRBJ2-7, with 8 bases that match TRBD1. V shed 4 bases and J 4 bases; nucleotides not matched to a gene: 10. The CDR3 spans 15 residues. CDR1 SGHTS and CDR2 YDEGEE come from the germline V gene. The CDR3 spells CASSIVGQAAYEQYF. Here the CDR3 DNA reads TGTGCCAGCAGCATCGTGGGACAGGCCGCTTACGAGCAGTACTTC.

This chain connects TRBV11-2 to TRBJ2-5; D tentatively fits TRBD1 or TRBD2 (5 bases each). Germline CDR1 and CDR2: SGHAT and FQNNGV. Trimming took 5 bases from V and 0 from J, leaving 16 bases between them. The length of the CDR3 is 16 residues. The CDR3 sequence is CASSPRDGLYQETQYF. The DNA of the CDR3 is TGTGCCAGCAGCCCCCGGGACGGACTGTACCAAGAGACCCAGTACTTC.

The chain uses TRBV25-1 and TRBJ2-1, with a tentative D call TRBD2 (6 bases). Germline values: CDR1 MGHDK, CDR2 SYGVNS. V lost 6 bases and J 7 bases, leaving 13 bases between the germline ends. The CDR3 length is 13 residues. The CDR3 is CASSRILANEQFF. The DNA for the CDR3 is TGTGCCAGCAGCCGAATTCTAGCGAATGAGCAGTTCTTC.

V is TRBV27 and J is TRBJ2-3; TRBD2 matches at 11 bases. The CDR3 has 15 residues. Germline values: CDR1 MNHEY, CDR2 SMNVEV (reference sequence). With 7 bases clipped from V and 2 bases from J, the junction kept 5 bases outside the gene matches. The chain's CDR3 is CASIGTSGPTDTQYF. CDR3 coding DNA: TGTGCCAGCATCGGGACTAGCGGCCCCACAGATACGCAGTATTTT.

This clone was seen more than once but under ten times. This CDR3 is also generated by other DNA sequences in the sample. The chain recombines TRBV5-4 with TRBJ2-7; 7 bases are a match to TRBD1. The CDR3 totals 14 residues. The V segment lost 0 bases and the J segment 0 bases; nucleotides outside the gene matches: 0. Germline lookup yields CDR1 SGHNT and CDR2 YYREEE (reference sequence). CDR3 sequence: CASSLGQGSYEQYF. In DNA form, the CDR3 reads TGTGCCAGCAGCTTGGGACAGGGCTCCTACGAGCAGTACTTC. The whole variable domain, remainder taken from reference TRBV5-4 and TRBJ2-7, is ETGVTQSPTHLIKTRGQQVTLRCSSQSGHNTVSWYQQALGQGPQFIFQYYREEENGRGNFPPRFSGLQFPNYSSELNVNALELDDSALYLCASSLGQGSYEQYFGPGTRLTVT.

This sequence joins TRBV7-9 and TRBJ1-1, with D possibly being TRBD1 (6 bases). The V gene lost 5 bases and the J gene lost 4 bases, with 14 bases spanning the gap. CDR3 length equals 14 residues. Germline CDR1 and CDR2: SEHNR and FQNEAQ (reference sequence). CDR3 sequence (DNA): TGTGCCAGCAGCCAAATCACAGGGCCCACTGAAGCTTTCTTT. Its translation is CASSQITGPTEAFF. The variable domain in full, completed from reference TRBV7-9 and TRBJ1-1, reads DTGVSQNPRHKITKRGQNVTFRCDPISEHNRLYWYRQTLGQGPEFLTYFQNEAQLEKSRLLSDRFSAERPKGSFSTLEIQRTEQGDSAMYLCASSQITGPTEAFFGQGTRLTVV.

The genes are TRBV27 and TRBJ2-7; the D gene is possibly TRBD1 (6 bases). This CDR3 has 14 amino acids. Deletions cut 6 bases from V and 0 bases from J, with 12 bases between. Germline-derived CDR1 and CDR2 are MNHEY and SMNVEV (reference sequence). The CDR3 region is CASRYRDTSYEQYF. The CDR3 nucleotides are TGTGCCAGCAGATACCGGGACACCTCCTACGAGCAGTACTTC.

The CDR3 here is CASSHSRTGIHEQYF. CDR3 coding DNA: TGCGCCAGCAGCCATAGCAGGACAGGGATCCACGAGCAGTACTTC. J is TRBJ2-7 and V is TRBV5-1, with 8 bases that match TRBD1. The J segment lost 5 bases and the V segment lost 4 bases, leaving 11 bases of the junction unmatched. The CDR3 is 15 amino acids. Germline V lookup: CDR1 SGHRS, CDR2 YFSETQ.

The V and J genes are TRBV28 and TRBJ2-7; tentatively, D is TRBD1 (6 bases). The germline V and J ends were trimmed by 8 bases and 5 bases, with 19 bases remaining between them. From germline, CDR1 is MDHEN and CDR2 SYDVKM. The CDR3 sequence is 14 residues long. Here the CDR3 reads CASYTTGNLDEQYF. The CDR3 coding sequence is TGTGCCAGCTATACAACAGGGAATTTAGACGAGCAGTACTTC. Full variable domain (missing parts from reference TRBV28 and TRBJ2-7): DVKVTQSSRYLVKRTGEKVFLECVQDMDHENMFWYRQDPGLGLRLIYFSYDVKMKEKGDIPEGYSVSREKKERFSLILESASTNQTSMYLCASYTTGNLDEQYFGPGTRLTVT.

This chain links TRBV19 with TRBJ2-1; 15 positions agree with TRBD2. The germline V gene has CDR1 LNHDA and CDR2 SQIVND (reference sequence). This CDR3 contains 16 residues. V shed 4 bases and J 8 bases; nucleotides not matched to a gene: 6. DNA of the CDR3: TGTGCCAGTAGTAGGACTAGCGGGAGGGCCGGGGATGAGCAGTTCTTC. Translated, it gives CASSRTSGRAGDEQFF.

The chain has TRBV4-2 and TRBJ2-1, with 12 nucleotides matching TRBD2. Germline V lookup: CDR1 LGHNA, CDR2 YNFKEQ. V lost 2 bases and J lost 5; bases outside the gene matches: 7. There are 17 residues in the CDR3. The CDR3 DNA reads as TGTGCCAGCAGCCAACTAGCGGGAGGGCCGAACGACAATGAGCAGTTCTTC. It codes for CASSQLAGGPNDNEQFF.

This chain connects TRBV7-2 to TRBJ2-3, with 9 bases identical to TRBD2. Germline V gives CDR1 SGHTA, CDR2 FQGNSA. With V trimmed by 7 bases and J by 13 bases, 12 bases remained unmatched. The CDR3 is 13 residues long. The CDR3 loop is CASTEGWGGREYF. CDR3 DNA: TGTGCCAGCACCGAGGGCTGGGGCGGGAGGGAGTATTTT.